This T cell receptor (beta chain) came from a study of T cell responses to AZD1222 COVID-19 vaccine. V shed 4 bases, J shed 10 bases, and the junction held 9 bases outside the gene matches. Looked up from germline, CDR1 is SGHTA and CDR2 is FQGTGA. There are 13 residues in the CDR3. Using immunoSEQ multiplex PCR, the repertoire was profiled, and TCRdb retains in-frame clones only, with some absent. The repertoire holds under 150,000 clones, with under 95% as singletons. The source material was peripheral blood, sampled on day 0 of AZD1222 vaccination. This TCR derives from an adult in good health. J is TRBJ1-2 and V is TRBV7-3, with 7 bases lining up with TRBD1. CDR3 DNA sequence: TGTGCCAGCAGCTCACCGGGACAGATGGACTACACCTTC. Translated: CASSSPGQMDYTF.